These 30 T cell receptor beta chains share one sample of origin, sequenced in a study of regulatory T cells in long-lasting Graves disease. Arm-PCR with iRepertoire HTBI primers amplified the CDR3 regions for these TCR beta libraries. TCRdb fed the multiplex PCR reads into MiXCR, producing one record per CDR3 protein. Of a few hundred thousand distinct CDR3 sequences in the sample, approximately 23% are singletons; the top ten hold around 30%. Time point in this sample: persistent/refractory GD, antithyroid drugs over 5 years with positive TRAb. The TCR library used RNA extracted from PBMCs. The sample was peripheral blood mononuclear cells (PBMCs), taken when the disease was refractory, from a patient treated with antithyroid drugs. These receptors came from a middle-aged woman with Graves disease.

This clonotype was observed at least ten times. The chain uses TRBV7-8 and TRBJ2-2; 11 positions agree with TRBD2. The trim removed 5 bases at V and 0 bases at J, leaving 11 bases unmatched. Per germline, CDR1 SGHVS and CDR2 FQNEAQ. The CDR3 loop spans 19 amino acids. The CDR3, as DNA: TGTGCCAGCAGCCATAGAAGGGCTAGCGGGAGGACGAACACCGGGGAGCTGTTTTTT. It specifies CASSHRRASGRTNTGELFF.

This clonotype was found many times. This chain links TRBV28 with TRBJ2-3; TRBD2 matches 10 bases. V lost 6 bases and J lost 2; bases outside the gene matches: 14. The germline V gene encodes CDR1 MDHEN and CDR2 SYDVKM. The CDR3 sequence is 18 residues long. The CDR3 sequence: CASRPRPLAGGHTDTQYF. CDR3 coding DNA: TGTGCCAGCAGACCTCGACCCTTAGCGGGAGGCCACACAGATACGCAGTATTTT. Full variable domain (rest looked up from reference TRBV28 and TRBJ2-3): DVKVTQSSRYLVKRTGEKVFLECVQDMDHENMFWYRQDPGLGLRLIYFSYDVKMKEKGDIPEGYSVSREKKERFSLILESASTNQTSMYLCASRPRPLAGGHTDTQYFGPGTRLTVL.

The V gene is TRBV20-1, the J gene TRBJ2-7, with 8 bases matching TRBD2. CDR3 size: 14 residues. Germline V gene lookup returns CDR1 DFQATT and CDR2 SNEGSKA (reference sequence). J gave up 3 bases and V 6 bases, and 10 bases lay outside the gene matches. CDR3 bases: TGCAGTGCCCGAGGGGCGACTAGCGTCTACGAGCAGTACTTC. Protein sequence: CSARGATSVYEQYF.

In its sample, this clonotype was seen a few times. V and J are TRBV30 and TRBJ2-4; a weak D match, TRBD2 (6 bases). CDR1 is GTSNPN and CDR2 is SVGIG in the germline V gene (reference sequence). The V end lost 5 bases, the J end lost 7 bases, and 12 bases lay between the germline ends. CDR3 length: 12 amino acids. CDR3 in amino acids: CAWGGDLNIQYF. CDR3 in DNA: TGTGCCTGGGGAGGGGACCTTAACATTCAGTACTTC. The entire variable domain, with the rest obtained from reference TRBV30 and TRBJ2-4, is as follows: SQTIHQWPATLVQPVGSPLSLECTVEGTSNPNLYWYRQAAGRGLQLLFYSVGIGQISSEVPQNLSASRPQDRQFILSSKKLLLSDSGFYLCAWGGDLNIQYFGAGTRLSVL.

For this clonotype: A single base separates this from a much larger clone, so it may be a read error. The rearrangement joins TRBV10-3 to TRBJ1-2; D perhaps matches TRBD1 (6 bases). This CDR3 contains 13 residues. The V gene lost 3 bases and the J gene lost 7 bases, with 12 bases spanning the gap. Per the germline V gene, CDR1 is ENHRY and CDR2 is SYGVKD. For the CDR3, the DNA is TGTGCCATCAGTGAAGGAACAGGGCGTGGCTACACCTTC. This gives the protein CAISEGTGRGYTF.

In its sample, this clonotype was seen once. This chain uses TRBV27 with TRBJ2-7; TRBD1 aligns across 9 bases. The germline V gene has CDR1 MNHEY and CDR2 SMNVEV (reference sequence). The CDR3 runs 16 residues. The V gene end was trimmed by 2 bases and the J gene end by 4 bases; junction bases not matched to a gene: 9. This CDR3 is CASSLVTGTGLYEQYF. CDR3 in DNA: TGTGCCAGCAGTTTAGTAACCGGGACAGGGTTGTACGAGCAGTACTTC.

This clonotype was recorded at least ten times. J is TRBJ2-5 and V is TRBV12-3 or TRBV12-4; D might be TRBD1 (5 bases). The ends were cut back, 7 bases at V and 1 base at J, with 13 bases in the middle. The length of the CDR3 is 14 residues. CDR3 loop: CASTTGIRQETQYF. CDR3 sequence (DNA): TGTGCCAGCACAACAGGTATTCGCCAAGAGACCCAGTACTTC.

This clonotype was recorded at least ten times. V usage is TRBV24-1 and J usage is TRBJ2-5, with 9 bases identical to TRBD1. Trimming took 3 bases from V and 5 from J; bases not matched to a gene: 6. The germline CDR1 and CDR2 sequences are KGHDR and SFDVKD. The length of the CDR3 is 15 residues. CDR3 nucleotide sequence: TGTGCCACCAGTGATCACAGGGGGCTTGGGGAGACCCAGTACTTC. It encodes CATSDHRGLGETQYF.

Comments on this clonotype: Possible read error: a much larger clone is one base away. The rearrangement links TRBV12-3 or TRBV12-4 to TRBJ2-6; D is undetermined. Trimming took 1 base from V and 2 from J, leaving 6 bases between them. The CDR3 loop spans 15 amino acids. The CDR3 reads CASSLESAGANVLTF. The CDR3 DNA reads TGTGCCAGCAGTTTAGAGTCGGCTGGGGCCAACGTCCTGACTTTC.

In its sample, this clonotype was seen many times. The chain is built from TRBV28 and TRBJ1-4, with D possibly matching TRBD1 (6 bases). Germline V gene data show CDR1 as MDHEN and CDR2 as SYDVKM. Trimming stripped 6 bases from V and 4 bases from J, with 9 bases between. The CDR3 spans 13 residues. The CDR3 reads CASRGHLNEKLFF. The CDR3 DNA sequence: TGTGCCAGCAGGGGACACCTTAATGAAAAACTGTTTTTT.

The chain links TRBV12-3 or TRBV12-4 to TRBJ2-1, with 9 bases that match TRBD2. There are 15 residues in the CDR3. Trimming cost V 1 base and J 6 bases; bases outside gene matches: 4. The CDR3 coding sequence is TGTGCCAGCAGTTTAGTAGCGGGAGTGGGCAATGAGCAGTTCTTC. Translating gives CASSLVAGVGNEQFF.

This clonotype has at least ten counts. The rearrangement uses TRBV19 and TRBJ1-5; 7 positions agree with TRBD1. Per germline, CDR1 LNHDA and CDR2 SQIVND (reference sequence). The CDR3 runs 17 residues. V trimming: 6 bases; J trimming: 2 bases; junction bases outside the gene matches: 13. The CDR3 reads CASREQGTRRRNQPQHF. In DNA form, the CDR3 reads TGTGCCAGTAGAGAACAGGGGACGCGAAGGCGCAATCAGCCCCAGCATTTT. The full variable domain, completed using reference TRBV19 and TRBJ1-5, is DGGITQSPKYLFRKEGQNVTLSCEQNLNHDAMYWYRQDPGQGLRLIYYSQIVNDFQKGDIAEGYSVSREKKESFPLTVTSAQKNPTAFYLCASREQGTRRRNQPQHFGDGTRLSIL.

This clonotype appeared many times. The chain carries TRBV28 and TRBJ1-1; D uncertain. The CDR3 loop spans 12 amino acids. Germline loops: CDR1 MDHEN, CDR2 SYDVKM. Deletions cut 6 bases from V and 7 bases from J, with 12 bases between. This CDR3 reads CASSPSGNEAFF. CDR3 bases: TGTGCCAGCAGCCCATCCGGGAATGAAGCTTTCTTT.

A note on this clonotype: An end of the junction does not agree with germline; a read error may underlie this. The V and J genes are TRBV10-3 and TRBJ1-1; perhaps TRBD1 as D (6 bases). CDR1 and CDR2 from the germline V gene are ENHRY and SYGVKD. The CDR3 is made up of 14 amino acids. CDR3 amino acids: CAISSQGSETETFF. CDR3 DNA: TGTGCCATCAGTTCACAGGGTAGCGAGACTGAAACTTTCTTT.

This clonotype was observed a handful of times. CDR3 in DNA: TGTGCCAGCAGCCCTGGTGGGGCGGAGAGCTCTGGAAACACCATATATTTT. Translated: CASSPGGAESSGNTIYF. The V gene is TRBV7-9, the J gene TRBJ1-3; D perhaps matches TRBD1 (5 bases). The germline CDR1 and CDR2 sequences are SEHNR and FQNEAQ (reference sequence). The V gene lost 5 bases and the J gene lost 0 bases, with 17 bases spanning the gap. CDR3 length: 17 residues.

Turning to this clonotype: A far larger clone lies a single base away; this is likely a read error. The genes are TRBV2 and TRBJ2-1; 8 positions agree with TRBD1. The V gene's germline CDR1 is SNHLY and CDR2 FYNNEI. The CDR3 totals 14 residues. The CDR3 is CASSPDRAQETQCF. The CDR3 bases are TGTGCCAGCAGTCCGGACAGGGCCCAAGAGACCCAGTGCTTC.

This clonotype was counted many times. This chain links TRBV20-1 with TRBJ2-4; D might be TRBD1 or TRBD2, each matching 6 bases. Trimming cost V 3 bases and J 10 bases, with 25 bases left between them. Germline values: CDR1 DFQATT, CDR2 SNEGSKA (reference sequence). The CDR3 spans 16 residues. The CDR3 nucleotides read TGCAGTGCTAGTAGGGTGGCGGGGACACCCGATTCAATTCAGTACTTC. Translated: CSASRVAGTPDSIQYF.

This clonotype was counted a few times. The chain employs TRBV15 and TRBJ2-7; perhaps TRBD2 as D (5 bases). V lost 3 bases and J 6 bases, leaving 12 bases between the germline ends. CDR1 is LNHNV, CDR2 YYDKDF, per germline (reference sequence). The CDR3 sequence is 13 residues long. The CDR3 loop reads CATSRSPAGEQYF. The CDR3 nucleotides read TGTGCCACCAGCAGGTCGCCGGCGGGCGAGCAGTACTTC.

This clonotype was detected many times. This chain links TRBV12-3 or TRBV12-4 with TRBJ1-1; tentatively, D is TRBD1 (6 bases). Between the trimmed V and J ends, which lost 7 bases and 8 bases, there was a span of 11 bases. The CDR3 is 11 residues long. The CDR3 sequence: CASTGAREAFF. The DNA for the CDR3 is TGTGCCAGCACGGGGGCCCGGGAAGCTTTCTTT.

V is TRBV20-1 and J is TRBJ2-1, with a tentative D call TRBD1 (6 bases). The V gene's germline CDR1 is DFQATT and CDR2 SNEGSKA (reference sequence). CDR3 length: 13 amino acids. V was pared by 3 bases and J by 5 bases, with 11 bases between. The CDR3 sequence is CSASYRANNEQFF. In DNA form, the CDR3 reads TGCAGTGCTAGCTACAGGGCCAACAATGAGCAGTTCTTC.

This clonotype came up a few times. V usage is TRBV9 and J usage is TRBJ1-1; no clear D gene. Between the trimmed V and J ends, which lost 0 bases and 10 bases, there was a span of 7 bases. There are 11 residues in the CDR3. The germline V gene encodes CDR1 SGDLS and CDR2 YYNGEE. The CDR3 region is CASSVGSRAFF. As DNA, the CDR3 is TGTGCCAGCAGCGTAGGCTCTCGAGCTTTCTTT.

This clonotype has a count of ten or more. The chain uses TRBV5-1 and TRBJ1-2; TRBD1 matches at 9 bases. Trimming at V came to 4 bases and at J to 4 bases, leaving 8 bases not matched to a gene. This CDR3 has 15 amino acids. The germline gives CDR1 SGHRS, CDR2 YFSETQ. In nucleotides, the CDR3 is TGCGCCAGCAGCACGGGAGACAGGGGGGGCTATGGCTACACCTTC. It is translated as CASSTGDRGGYGYTF.

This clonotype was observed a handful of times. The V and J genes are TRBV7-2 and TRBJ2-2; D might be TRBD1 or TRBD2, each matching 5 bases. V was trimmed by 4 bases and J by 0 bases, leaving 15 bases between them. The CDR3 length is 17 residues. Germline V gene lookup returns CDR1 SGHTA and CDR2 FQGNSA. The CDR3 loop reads CASSYRSGTTNTGELFF. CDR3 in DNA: TGTGCCAGCAGCTACCGATCCGGGACCACGAACACCGGGGAGCTGTTTTTT.

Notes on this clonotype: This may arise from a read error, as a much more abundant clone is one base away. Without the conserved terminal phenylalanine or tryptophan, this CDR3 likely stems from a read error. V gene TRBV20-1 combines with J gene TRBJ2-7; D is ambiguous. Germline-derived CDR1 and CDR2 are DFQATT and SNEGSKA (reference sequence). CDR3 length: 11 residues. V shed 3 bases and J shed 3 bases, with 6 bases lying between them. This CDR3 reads CSASRDYEQYS. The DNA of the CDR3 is TGCAGTGCTAGTCGAGACTACGAGCAGTACTCC.

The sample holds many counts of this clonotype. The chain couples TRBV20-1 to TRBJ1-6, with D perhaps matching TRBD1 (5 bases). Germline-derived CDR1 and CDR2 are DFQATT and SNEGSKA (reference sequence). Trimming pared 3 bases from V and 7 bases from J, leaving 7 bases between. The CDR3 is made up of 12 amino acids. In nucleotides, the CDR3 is TGCAGTGCTAGGGGACCCAATTCACCCCTCCACTTT. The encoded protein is CSARGPNSPLHF.

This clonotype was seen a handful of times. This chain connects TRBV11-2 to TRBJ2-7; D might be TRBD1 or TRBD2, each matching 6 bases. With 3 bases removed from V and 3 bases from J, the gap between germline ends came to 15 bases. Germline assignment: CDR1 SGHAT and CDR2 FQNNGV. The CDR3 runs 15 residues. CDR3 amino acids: CASSFRDMGLYEQYF. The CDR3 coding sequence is TGTGCCAGCAGCTTCCGGGACATGGGACTCTACGAGCAGTACTTC.

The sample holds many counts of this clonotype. The CDR3 is CASSQRNGELFF. The CDR3 DNA sequence: TGTGCCAGCAGCCAAAGGAACGGGGAGCTGTTTTTT. The chain couples TRBV3-1 to TRBJ2-2, with D unclear. CDR1 is LGHDT and CDR2 is YNNKEL in the germline V gene (reference sequence). This CDR3 region has 12 residues. V was trimmed by 2 bases and J by 7 bases, leaving 5 bases between them.

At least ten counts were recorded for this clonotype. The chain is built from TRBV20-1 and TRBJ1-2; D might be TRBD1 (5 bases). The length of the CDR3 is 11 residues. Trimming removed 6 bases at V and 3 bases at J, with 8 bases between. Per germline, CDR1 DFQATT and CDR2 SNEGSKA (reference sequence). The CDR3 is CSASGDYGYTF. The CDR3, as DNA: TGCAGTGCCTCGGGGGACTATGGCTACACCTTC.

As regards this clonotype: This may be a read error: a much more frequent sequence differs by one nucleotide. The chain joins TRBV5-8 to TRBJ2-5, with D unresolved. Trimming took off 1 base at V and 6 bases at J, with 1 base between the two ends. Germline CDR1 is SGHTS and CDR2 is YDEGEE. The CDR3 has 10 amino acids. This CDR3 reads CASSLKTQYF. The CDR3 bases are TGTGCCAGCAGCTTGAAGACCCAGTACTTC. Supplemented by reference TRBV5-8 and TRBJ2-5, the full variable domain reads EAGVTQSPTHLIKTRGQQATLRCSPISGHTSVYWYQQALGLGLQFLLWYDEGEERNRGNFPPRFSGRQFPNYSSELNVNALELEDSALYLCASSLKTQYFGPGTRLLVL.

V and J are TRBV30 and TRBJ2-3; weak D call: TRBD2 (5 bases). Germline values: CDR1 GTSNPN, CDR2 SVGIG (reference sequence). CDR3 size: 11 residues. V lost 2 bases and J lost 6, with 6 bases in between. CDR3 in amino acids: CAWSRGDTQYF. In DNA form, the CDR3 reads TGTGCCTGGAGTCGCGGGGATACGCAGTATTTT.